This T cell receptor (beta chain) is from a study of CD8 T cells in ankylosing spondylitis. The study, taken as a whole, reports: Several highly homologous variants made up a TCR beta motif, and this motif appeared characteristic of ankylosing spondylitis blood.

TCRdb re-analysed the 5' RACE reads in MiXCR, keeping a single row per CDR3 protein. This table holds about 800,000 distinct CDR3 sequences, approximately 12% found once. Only a few counts were recorded for this clonotype. The antigen remains undetermined. Germline V lookup: CDR1 SGHVS, CDR2 FQNEAQ. The CDR3 is made up of 16 amino acids. The ends lost 2 bases at V and 9 bases at J; junction bases unmatched: 13. The TCR comes from a male donor with ankylosing spondylitis. The specimen was blood, either unsorted or a sorted T cell fraction (not recorded which). This rearrangement joins TRBV7-8 to TRBJ2-1; 7 positions agree with TRBD2. DNA of the CDR3: TGTGCCAGCAGCTTAATGGGACTACTCGACCGCAGTGAGCAGTTCTTC. This sequence encodes CASSLMGLLDRSEQFF.